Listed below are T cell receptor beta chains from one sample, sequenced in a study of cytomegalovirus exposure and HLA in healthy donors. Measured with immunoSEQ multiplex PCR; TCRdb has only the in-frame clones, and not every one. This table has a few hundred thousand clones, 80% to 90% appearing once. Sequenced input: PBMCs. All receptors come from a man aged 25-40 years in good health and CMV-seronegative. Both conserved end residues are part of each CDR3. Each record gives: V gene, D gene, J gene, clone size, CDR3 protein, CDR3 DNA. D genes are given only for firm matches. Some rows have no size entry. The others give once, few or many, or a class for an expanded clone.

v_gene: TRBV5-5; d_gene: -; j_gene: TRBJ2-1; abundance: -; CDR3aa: CASSLEWTDEQFF; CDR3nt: TGTGCCAGCAGCTTGGAGTGGACAGATGAGCAGTTCTTC
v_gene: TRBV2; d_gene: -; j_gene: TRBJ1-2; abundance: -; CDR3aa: CASYPRFTYPNYGYTF; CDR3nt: TGTGCCAGCTATCCAAGATTTACCTACCCAAACTATGGCTACACCTTC
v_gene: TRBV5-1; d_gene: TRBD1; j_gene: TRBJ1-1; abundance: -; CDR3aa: CASGETGVNTEAFF; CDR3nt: TGCGCCAGCGGAGAAACAGGGGTGAACACTGAAGCTTTCTTT
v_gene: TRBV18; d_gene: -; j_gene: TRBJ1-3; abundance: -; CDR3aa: CASSPLELQGLSGNTIYF; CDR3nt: TGTGCCAGCTCACCCCTTGAATTACAGGGCCTCTCTGGAAACACCATATATTTT
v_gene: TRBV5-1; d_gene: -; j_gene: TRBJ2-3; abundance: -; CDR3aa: CASRGSGSSTDTQYF; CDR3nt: TGCGCCAGCAGAGGCAGCGGCTCTAGCACAGATACGCAGTATTTT
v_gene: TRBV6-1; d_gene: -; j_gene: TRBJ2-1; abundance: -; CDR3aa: CASKPGLNNEQFF; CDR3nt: TGTGCCAGCAAACCGGGACTCAACAATGAGCAGTTCTTC
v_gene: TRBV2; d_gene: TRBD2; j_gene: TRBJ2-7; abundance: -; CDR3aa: CASSESGGSSYEQYF; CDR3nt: TGTGCCAGCAGTGAATCCGGGGGGTCCTCCTACGAGCAGTACTTC
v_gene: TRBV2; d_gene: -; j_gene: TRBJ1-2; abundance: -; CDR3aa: CASKVGTDSMYGYTF; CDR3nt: TGTGCCAGCAAGGTGGGAACGGACTCTATGTACGGCTACACCTTC
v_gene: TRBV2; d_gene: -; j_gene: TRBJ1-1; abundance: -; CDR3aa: CASLTGNEAFF; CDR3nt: TGTGCCAGTCTGACAGGTAATGAAGCTTTCTTT
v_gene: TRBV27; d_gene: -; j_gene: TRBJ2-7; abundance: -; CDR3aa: CASSSLRVTAREQYF; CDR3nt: TGTGCCAGCAGTTCTCTCCGTGTGACAGCCAGGGAGCAGTACTTC
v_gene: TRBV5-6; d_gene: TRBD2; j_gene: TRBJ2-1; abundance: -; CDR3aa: CASSFLAGGRSYNEQFF; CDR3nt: TGTGCCAGCAGCTTTCTAGCGGGGGGCCGCTCCTACAATGAGCAGTTCTTC
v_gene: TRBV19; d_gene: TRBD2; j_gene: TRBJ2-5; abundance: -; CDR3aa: CASSIGRAGVIGETQYF; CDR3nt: TGTGCCAGTAGTATAGGTCGAGCGGGGGTCATAGGTGAGACCCAGTACTTC
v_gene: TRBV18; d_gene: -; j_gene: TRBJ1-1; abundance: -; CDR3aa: CASSPPGTKNTEAFF; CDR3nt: TGTGCCAGCTCACCACCAGGCACTAAGAACACTGAAGCTTTCTTT
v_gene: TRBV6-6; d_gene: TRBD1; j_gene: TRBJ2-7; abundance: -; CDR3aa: CASSYRDRVSYEQYF; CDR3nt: TGTGCCAGCAGTTACCGGGACAGGGTTTCTTACGAGCAGTACTTC
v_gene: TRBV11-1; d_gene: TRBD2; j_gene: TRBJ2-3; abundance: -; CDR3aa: CASSFRRGGRDTQYF; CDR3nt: TGTGCCAGCAGCTTTCGGCGGGGGGGGAGAGATACGCAGTATTTT
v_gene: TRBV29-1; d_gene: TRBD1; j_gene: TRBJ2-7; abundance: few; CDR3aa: CSVLRDRGPDEQYF; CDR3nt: TGCAGCGTTCTCCGGGACAGGGGGCCCGACGAGCAGTACTTC
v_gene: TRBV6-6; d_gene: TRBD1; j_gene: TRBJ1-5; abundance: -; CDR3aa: CASSSTGGGQPQHF; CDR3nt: TGTGCCAGCAGTTCCACAGGGGGGGGGCAGCCCCAGCATTTT
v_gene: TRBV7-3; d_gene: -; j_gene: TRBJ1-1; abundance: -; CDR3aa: CASSLFGETEAFF; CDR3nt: TGTGCCAGCAGCTTATTTGGTGAGACTGAAGCTTTCTTT
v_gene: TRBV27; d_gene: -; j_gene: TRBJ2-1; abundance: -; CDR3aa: CASSLGPSSYNEQFF; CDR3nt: TGTGCCAGCAGTTTGGGGCCGAGCTCCTACAATGAGCAGTTCTTC
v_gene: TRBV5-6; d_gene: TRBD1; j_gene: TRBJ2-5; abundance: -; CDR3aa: CASSSGQMETQYF; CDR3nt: TGTGCCAGCAGCTCGGGACAGATGGAGACCCAGTACTTC
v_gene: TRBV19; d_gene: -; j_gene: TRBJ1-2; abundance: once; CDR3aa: CASSINRGNGYTF; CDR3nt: TGTGCCAGTAGTATAAACAGAGGGAACGGCTACACCTTC
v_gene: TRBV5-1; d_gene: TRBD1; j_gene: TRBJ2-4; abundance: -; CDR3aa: CASSLETGELLAKNIQYF; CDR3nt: TGCGCCAGCAGCTTGGAGACAGGGGAACTCCTAGCCAAAAACATTCAGTACTTC
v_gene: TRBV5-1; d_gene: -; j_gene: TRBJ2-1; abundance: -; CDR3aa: CASSLQSDEQFF; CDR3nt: TGCGCCAGCAGCCTCCAATCGGATGAGCAGTTCTTC
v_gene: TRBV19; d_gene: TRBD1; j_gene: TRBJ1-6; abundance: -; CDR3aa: CASIGDRNSPLHF; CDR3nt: TGTGCCAGTATAGGGGACAGGAATTCACCCCTCCACTTT